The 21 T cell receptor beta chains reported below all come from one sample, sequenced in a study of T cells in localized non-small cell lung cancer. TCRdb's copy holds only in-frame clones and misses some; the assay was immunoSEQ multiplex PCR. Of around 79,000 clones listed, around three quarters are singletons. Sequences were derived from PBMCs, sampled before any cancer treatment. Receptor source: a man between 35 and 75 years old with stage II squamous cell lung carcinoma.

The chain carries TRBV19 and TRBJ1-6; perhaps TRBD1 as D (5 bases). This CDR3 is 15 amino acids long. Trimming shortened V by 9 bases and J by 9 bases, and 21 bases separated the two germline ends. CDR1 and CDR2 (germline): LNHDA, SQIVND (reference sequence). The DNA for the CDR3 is TGTGCCAGCCGATTGGAAGGGGCCGCGAGTTCACCCCTCCACTTT. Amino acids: CASRLEGAASSPLHF.

The CDR3 nucleotides are TGTGCCAGCGGTCACCGGAGTTCCTACGAGCAGTACTTC. This encodes CASGHRSSYEQYF. The rearrangement joins TRBV6-1 to TRBJ2-7; D remains unclear. V dropped 8 bases and J dropped 1 base, with 12 bases sitting between them. CDR3 length: 13 residues. Germline-derived CDR1 and CDR2 are MNHNS and SASEGT.

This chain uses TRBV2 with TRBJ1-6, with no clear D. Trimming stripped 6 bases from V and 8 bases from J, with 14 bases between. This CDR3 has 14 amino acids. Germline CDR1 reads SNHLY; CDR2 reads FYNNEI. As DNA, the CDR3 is TGTGCCAGCAGATCGGACTCCCCCCATTCACCCCTCCACTTT. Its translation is CASRSDSPHSPLHF.

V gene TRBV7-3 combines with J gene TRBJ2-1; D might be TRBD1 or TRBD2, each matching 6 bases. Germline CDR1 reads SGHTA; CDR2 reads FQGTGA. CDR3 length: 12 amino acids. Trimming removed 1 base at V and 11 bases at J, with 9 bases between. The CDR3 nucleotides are TGTGCCAGCAGCTTAAAGGGGGGCCAGCAGTTCTTC. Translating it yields CASSLKGGQQFF.

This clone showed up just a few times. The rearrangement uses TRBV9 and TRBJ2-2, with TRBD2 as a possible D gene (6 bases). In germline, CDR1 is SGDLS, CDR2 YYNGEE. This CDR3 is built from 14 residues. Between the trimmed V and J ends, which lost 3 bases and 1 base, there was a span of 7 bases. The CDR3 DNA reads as TGTGCCAGCAGCGGGCGGGGGAACACCGGGGAGCTGTTTTTT. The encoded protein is CASSGRGNTGELFF.

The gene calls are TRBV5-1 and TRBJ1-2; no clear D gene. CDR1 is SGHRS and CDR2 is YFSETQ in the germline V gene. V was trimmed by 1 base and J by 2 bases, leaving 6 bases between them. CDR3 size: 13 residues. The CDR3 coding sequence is TGCGCCAGCAGCTTGCCGGGGAACTATGGCTACACCTTC. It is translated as CASSLPGNYGYTF.

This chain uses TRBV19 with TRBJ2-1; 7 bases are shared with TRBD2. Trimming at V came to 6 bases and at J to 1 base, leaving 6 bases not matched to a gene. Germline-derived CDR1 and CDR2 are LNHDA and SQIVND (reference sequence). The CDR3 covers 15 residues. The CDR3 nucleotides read TGTGCCAGTAGGGGGTTGCGGGAGTCCTACAATGAGCAGTTCTTC. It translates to CASRGLRESYNEQFF.

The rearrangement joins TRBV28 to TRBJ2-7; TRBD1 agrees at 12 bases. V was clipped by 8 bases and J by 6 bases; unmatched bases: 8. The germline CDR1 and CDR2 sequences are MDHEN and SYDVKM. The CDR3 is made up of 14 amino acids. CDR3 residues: CASGTGGAGFEQYF. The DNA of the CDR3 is TGTGCCAGCGGGACAGGGGGCGCCGGGTTCGAGCAGTACTTC. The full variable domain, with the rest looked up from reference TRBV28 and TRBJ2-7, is DVKVTQSSRYLVKRTGEKVFLECVQDMDHENMFWYRQDPGLGLRLIYFSYDVKMKEKGDIPEGYSVSREKKERFSLILESASTNQTSMYLCASGTGGAGFEQYFGPGTRLTVT.

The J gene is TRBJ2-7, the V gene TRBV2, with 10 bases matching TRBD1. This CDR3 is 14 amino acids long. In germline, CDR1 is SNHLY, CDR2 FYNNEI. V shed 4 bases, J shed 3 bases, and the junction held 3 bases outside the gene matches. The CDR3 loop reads CASSADRGYYEQYF. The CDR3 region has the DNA TGTGCCAGCAGTGCGGACAGGGGGTACTACGAGCAGTACTTC. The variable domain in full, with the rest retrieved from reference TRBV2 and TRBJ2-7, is EPEVTQTPSHQVTQMGQEVILRCVPISNHLYFYWYRQILGQKVEFLVSFYNNEISEKSEIFDDQFSVERPDGSNFTLKIRSTKLEDSAMYFCASSADRGYYEQYFGPGTRLTVT.

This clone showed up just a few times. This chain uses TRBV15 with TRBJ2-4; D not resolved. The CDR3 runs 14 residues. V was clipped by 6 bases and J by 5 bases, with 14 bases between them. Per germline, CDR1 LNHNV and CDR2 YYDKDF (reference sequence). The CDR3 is CATSKRTLENIQYF. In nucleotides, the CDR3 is TGTGCCACCAGTAAACGGACCCTAGAAAACATTCAGTACTTC.

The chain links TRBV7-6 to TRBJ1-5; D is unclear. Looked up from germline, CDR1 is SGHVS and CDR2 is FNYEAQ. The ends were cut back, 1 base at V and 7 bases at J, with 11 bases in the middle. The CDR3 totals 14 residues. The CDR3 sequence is CASSLDSVGQPQHF. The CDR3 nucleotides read TGTGCCAGCAGCTTAGACAGTGTCGGCCAGCCCCAGCATTTT.

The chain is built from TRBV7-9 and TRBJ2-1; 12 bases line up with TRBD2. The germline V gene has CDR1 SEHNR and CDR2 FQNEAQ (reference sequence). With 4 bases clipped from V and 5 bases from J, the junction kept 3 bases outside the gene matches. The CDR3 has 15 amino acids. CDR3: CASSSRTSGDNEQFF. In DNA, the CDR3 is TGTGCCAGCAGCTCGCGGACTAGCGGGGACAATGAGCAGTTCTTC. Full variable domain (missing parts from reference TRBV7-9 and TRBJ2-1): DTGVSQNPRHKITKRGQNVTFRCDPISEHNRLYWYRQTLGQGPEFLTYFQNEAQLEKSRLLSDRFSAERPKGSFSTLEIQRTEQGDSAMYLCASSSRTSGDNEQFFGPGTRLTVL.

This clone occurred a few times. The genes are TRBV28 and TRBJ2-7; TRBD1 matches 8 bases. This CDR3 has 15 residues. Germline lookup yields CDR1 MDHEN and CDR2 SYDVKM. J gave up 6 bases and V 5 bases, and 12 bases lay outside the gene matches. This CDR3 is CASSPLRGLEGEQYF. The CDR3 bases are TGTGCCAGCAGTCCACTCAGGGGGCTCGAGGGCGAGCAGTACTTC.

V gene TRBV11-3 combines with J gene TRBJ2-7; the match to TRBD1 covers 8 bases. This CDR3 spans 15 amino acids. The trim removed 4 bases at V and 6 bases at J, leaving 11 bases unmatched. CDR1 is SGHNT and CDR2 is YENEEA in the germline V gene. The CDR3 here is CASSSGGQGQGEQYF. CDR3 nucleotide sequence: TGTGCCAGCAGCTCTGGAGGACAGGGTCAAGGCGAGCAGTACTTC.

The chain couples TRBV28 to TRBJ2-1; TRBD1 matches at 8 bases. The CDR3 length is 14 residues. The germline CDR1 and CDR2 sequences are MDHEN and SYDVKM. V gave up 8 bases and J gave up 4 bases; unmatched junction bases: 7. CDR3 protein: CASRQGPSYNEQFF. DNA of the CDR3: TGTGCCAGCCGACAGGGGCCTTCATACAATGAGCAGTTCTTC. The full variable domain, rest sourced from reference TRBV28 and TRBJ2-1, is DVKVTQSSRYLVKRTGEKVFLECVQDMDHENMFWYRQDPGLGLRLIYFSYDVKMKEKGDIPEGYSVSREKKERFSLILESASTNQTSMYLCASRQGPSYNEQFFGPGTRLTVL.

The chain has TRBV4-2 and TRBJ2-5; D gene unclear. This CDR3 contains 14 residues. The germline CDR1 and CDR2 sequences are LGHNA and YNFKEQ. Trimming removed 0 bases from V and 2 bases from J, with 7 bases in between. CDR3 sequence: CASSQEAMQETQYF. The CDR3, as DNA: TGTGCCAGCAGCCAAGAGGCTATGCAAGAGACCCAGTACTTC.

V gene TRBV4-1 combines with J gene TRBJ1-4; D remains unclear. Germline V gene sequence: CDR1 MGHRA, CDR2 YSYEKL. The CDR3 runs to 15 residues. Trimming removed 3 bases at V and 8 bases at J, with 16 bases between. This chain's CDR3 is CASSQSEVVGEKLFF. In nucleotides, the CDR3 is TGCGCCAGCAGCCAGTCGGAAGTGGTGGGGGAAAAACTGTTTTTT.

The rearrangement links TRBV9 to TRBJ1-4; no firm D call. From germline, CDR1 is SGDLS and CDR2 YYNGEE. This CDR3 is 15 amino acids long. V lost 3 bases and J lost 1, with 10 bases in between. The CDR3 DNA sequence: TGTGCCAGCAGCGCGCGACTGGGAACTAATGAAAAACTGTTTTTT. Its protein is CASSARLGTNEKLFF. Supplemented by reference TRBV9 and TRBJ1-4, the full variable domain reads DSGVTQTPKHLITATGQRVTLRCSPRSGDLSVYWYQQSLDQGLQFLIQYYNGEERAKGNILERFSAQQFPDLHSELNLSSLELGDSALYFCASSARLGTNEKLFFGSGTQLSVL.

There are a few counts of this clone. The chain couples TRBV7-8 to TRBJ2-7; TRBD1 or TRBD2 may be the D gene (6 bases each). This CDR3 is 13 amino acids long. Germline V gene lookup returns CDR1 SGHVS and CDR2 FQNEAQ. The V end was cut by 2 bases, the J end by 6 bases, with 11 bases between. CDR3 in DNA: TGTGCCAGCAGCTTACGCCGGGGGCTCGAGCAGTACTTC. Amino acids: CASSLRRGLEQYF.

The CDR3 reads CASSPTGGAGTEAFF. CDR3 coding DNA: TGTGCCAGCAGCCCTACAGGGGGCGCGGGTACTGAAGCTTTCTTT. This chain connects TRBV7-9 to TRBJ1-1, with 9 nucleotides matching TRBD1. V trimming: 5 bases; J trimming: 5 bases; junction bases outside the gene matches: 9. Germline-derived CDR1 and CDR2 are SEHNR and FQNEAQ (reference sequence). CDR3 length equals 15 residues.

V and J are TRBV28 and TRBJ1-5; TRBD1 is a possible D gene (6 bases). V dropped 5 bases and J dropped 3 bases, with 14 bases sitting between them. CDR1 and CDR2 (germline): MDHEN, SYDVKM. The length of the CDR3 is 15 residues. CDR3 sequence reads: CASSRETGLNQPQHF. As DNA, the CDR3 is TGTGCCAGCAGTAGAGAGACAGGTCTCAATCAGCCCCAGCATTTT.